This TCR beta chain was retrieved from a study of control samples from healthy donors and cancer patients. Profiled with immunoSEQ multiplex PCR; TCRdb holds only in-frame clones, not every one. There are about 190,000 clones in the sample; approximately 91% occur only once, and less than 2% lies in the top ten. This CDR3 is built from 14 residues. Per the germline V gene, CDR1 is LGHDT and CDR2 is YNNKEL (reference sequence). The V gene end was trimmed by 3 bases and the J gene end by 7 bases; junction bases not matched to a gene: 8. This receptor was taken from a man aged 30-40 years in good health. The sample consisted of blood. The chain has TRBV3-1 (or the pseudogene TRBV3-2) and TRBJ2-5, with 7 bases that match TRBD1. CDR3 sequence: CASSHRQGGTTQYF. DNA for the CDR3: TGTGCCAGCAGCCACAGACAGGGTGGAACGACCCAGTACTTC.